This record looks at one T cell receptor (beta chain) sequence and its context. Its antigen remains unidentified. This record belongs to a study of T cell responses to AZD1222 COVID-19 vaccine. General study results and limits: Baseline serology detected seropositivity in only six or seven AZD1222 recipients.

The assay was immunoSEQ multiplex PCR, and TCRdb's table has in-frame clones only and misses some. The repertoire holds 97,000 or so clones, 84% seen once, with over 15% in the top ten. The germline V gene encodes CDR1 SGDLS and CDR2 YYNGEE. The CDR3 length is 14 residues. The germline V and J ends were trimmed by 2 bases and 0 bases, with 5 bases remaining between them. This receptor was identified in an adult in good health. V usage is TRBV9 and J usage is TRBJ2-2; D remains unclear. This sample comprised peripheral blood, obtained on day 0 of AZD1222 vaccination. This CDR3 reads CASSVNPNTGELFF. The DNA for the CDR3 is TGTGCCAGCAGCGTTAACCCGAACACCGGGGAGCTGTTTTTT.